The 27 T cell receptor beta chains presented below share a single source sample, sequenced in a study of blood T cell repertoires in COVID-19. Method: immunoSEQ multiplex PCR; TCRdb's copy keeps in-frame clones and lacks some. Found here are under 55,000 clones, roughly 80% of them singletons; the top ten hold 11% to 15%. The sample comprised peripheral blood. The receptor source for this set is a human donor in a cohort sampled during active COVID-19.

The chain is built from TRBV28 and TRBJ1-1; D possibly corresponds to TRBD1 (5 bases). In germline, CDR1 is MDHEN, CDR2 SYDVKM. The ends were cut back, 5 bases at V and 10 bases at J, with 20 bases in the middle. This CDR3 is 14 amino acids long. The CDR3 spells CASSHDTGGGRAFF. CDR3 DNA: TGTGCCAGCAGTCATGACACCGGGGGAGGCCGAGCTTTCTTT.

The J gene is TRBJ2-7, the V gene TRBV6-2 or TRBV6-3, with 9 bases matching TRBD2. Germline-derived CDR1 and CDR2 are MNHEY and SVGEGT. Trimming at V came to 2 bases and at J to 0 bases, leaving 2 bases not matched to a gene. CDR3 length: 15 residues. CDR3 bases: TGTGCCAGCAGTTACCAGCGGGAGGCCTCCTACGAGCAGTACTTC. It encodes CASSYQREASYEQYF.

The chain links TRBV7-2 to TRBJ1-1; 9 bases fit TRBD1. The junction had 5 bases not matched to a gene; V was cut back by 2 bases and J by 4 bases. In germline, CDR1 is SGHTA, CDR2 FQGNSA. The CDR3 consists of 15 residues. The chain's CDR3 is CASSLKDRGATEAFF. The CDR3 DNA reads TGTGCCAGCAGCTTAAAGGACAGGGGAGCCACTGAAGCTTTCTTT.

This clone was found a few times. This rearrangement joins TRBV27 to TRBJ1-1; possible D gene TRBD1, 5 bases. V gave up 3 bases and J gave up 4 bases, with 9 bases separating them. CDR3 length: 13 amino acids. From germline, CDR1 is MNHEY and CDR2 SMNVEV (reference sequence). CDR3 nucleotides: TGTGCCAGCAGTTTGATAAGGGGCACTGAAGCTTTCTTT. Its protein is CASSLIRGTEAFF.

The chain uses TRBV6-2 or TRBV6-3 and TRBJ1-3; D call uncertain. Trimming pared 1 base from V and 0 bases from J, leaving 7 bases between. CDR1 and CDR2 (germline): MNHEY, SVGEGT. The CDR3 runs to 15 residues. CDR3 in DNA: TGTGCCAGCAGTTACTTACTGATCTCTGGAAACACCATATATTTT. Protein sequence: CASSYLLISGNTIYF.

The chain carries TRBV5-1 and TRBJ2-7; 11 nucleotides line up with TRBD1. J was trimmed by 5 bases and V by 4 bases; bases with no gene match: 5. Germline CDR1 SGHRS, CDR2 YFSETQ. The CDR3 is 14 residues long. CDR3 region: CASSTGTGGDEQYF. CDR3 DNA: TGCGCCAGCAGCACGGGGACAGGGGGGGACGAGCAGTACTTC. Drawing the rest from reference TRBV5-1 and TRBJ2-7, the complete variable domain is KAGVTQTPRYLIKTRGQQVTLSCSPISGHRSVSWYQQTPGQGLQFLFEYFSETQRNKGNFPGRFSGRQFSNSRSEMNVSTLELGDSALYLCASSTGTGGDEQYFGPGTRLTVT.

This clone showed up just a few times. The rearrangement uses TRBV19 and TRBJ2-3; 8 bases agree with TRBD1. The ends lost 5 bases at V and 6 bases at J; junction bases unmatched: 10. CDR1 is LNHDA, CDR2 SQIVND, per germline (reference sequence). This CDR3 has 15 residues. This chain's CDR3 is CASSPRTGFDDTQYF. CDR3 nucleotides: TGTGCCAGTAGTCCCCGGACAGGGTTTGATGATACGCAGTATTTT.

The genes are TRBV28 and TRBJ2-1; TRBD2 matches 7 bases. The CDR3 runs 15 residues. Germline V gene sequence: CDR1 MDHEN, CDR2 SYDVKM. Germline trimming cut 10 bases from V and 2 bases from J; bases unmatched to any gene: 11. CDR3 residues: CAIALPSGAYNEQFF. CDR3 bases: TGTGCCATTGCACTCCCTAGCGGCGCCTACAATGAGCAGTTCTTC.

Regarding this clone: A junction boundary mismatches the germline segment, possibly from a read error. The chain employs TRBV27 and TRBJ2-7; D perhaps matches TRBD1 (5 bases). Germline lookup yields CDR1 MNHEY and CDR2 SMNVEV (reference sequence). There are 10 residues in the CDR3. CDR3 nucleotides: TGTGCCAGCAGGATGGGGCGGATGTTCTTC. It is translated as CASRMGRMFF.

This rearrangement joins TRBV28 to TRBJ2-1; the D gene is possibly TRBD2 (6 bases). V was pared by 4 bases and J by 3 bases, with 13 bases between. The CDR3 consists of 15 residues. CDR1 MDHEN and CDR2 SYDVKM come from the germline V gene. CDR3 bases: TGTGCCAGCAGTTCTAGCGCAGGAGTCTACAATGAGCAGTTCTTC. Its protein product is CASSSSAGVYNEQFF.

Concerning this clone: At one end the junction does not follow the germline gene, possibly because of a read error. The chain recombines TRBV7-7 with TRBJ1-2; D is unclear. This CDR3 region has 16 residues. From germline, CDR1 is SSHAT and CDR2 FNYEAQ (reference sequence). CDR3 nucleotide sequence: TGTGCTAGCAGCTTATCGAGAGGCGGGGTGGGCTATGGCTACACCTTC. This gives the protein CASSLSRGGVGYGYTF. The whole variable domain, filled in from reference TRBV7-7 and TRBJ1-2, reads GAGVSQSPRYKVTKRGQDVTLRCDPISSHATLYWYQQALGQGPEFLTYFNYEAQPDKSGLPSDRFSAERPEGSISTLTIQRTEQRDSAMYRCASSLSRGGVGYGYTFGSGTRLTVV.

This clone appeared once. V usage is TRBV6-5 and J usage is TRBJ1-1; TRBD1 matches 9 bases. The CDR3 is made up of 14 amino acids. CDR1 MNHEY and CDR2 SVGAGI come from the germline V gene. V shed 6 bases and J 3 bases; nucleotides not matched to a gene: 5. CDR3 loop: CASSWDRADTEAFF. For the CDR3, the DNA is TGTGCCAGCAGCTGGGACAGGGCAGACACTGAAGCTTTCTTT.

V usage is TRBV2 and J usage is TRBJ1-2; a weak D match, TRBD1 (6 bases). The ends were cut back, 0 bases at V and 7 bases at J, with 12 bases in the middle. Per germline, CDR1 SNHLY and CDR2 FYNNEI. The CDR3 is 14 amino acids. CDR3 sequence (DNA): TGTGCCAGCAGTGAAGCAAGAGGGGGTGTTGGCTACACCTTC. Its protein is CASSEARGGVGYTF.

J is TRBJ1-6 and V is TRBV14, with D perhaps TRBD1 (5 bases). This CDR3 is built from 15 residues. The ends were cut back, 3 bases at V and 3 bases at J, with 9 bases in the middle. In germline, CDR1 is SGHDN, CDR2 FVKESK. The CDR3 loop is CASSHDSLYNSPLHF. Written as DNA, the CDR3 is TGTGCCAGCAGCCACGACAGCCTCTATAATTCACCCCTCCACTTT. The full variable domain, completed using reference TRBV14 and TRBJ1-6, is EAGVTQFPSHSVIEKGQTVTLRCDPISGHDNLYWYRRVMGKEIKFLLHFVKESKQDESGMPNNRFLAERTGGTYSTLKVQPAELEDSGVYFCASSHDSLYNSPLHFGNGTRLTVT.

The chain recombines TRBV19 with TRBJ1-2; 10 bases line up with TRBD1. The CDR3 contains 14 residues. Germline CDR1 LNHDA, CDR2 SQIVND (reference sequence). The V and J ends lost 10 bases and 6 bases, in that order; junction bases with no gene match: 11. The CDR3 loop reads CATSWDRGSHGYTF. CDR3 in DNA: TGTGCCACCTCTTGGGACAGGGGTTCGCATGGCTACACCTTC.

This clone was recorded once. V gene TRBV5-1 combines with J gene TRBJ2-2; a weak D match, TRBD1 (5 bases). V dropped 0 bases and J dropped 0 bases, with 6 bases sitting between them. The CDR3 is made up of 15 amino acids. Germline CDR1 reads SGHRS; CDR2 reads YFSETQ. CDR3 bases: TGCGCCAGCAGCTTGGAACAGGCGAACACCGGGGAGCTGTTTTTT. The encoded protein is CASSLEQANTGELFF.

The V and J genes are TRBV5-4 and TRBJ1-1; D remains ambiguous. CDR3 length: 14 amino acids. V was clipped by 5 bases and J by 0 bases, with 11 bases between them. Germline V gene lookup returns CDR1 SGHNT and CDR2 YYREEE (reference sequence). CDR3 residues: CASRKQHMNTEAFF. In nucleotides, the CDR3 is TGTGCCAGCAGAAAACAGCACATGAACACTGAAGCTTTCTTT.

The V call is TRBV3-1 (or the pseudogene TRBV3-2), the J call TRBJ2-7; 8 bases align to TRBD1. The germline V gene encodes CDR1 LGHDT and CDR2 YNNKEL (reference sequence). The trim removed 5 bases at V and 1 base at J, leaving 7 bases unmatched. The CDR3 sequence is 15 residues long. For the CDR3, the DNA is TGTGCCAGCAGCGCCGGGACAGGCGCTTCCTACGAGCAGTACTTC. Protein sequence: CASSAGTGASYEQYF.

The chain combines TRBV2 with TRBJ2-5; 7 bases are a match to TRBD1. The CDR3 has 14 amino acids. Germline-derived CDR1 and CDR2 are SNHLY and FYNNEI. Trimming removed 7 bases from V and 0 bases from J; junction bases left unmatched: 5. The DNA of the CDR3 is TGTGCCAGCACCTTGACAGGGAACCAAGAGACCCAGTACTTC. Translated: CASTLTGNQETQYF.

The gene calls are TRBV6-5 and TRBJ1-2; tentatively, D is TRBD1 (5 bases). CDR3 length: 15 amino acids. The V end was cut by 0 bases, the J end by 1 base, with 9 bases between. CDR1 and CDR2 from the germline V gene are MNHEY and SVGAGI. CDR3 loop: CASSYSSGINYGYTF. In DNA form, the CDR3 reads TGTGCCAGCAGTTACTCATCAGGGATTAACTATGGCTACACCTTC.

The rearrangement joins TRBV24-1 to TRBJ2-1, with 12 bases fitting TRBD1. Germline values: CDR1 KGHDR, CDR2 SFDVKD. V was clipped by 4 bases and J by 4 bases; unmatched bases: 10. The CDR3 is 18 residues long. Here the CDR3 reads CATSESGTGGAFYNEQFF. CDR3 in DNA: TGTGCCACCAGTGAGTCCGGGACAGGGGGCGCTTTTTACAATGAGCAGTTCTTC.

This sequence joins TRBV28 and TRBJ1-4; 8 nucleotides match TRBD1. This CDR3 region has 16 residues. Trimming at V came to 6 bases and at J to 10 bases, leaving 16 bases not matched to a gene. Germline V gives CDR1 MDHEN, CDR2 SYDVKM. This chain's CDR3 is CASSPPLAGGERKLFF. CDR3 sequence (DNA): TGTGCCAGCAGCCCACCCCTGGCAGGGGGCGAAAGAAAACTGTTTTTT.

The genes are TRBV14 and TRBJ2-1, with D perhaps TRBD2 (5 bases). Germline V lookup: CDR1 SGHDN, CDR2 FVKESK. With 4 bases removed from V and 1 base from J, the gap between germline ends came to 11 bases. This CDR3 region has 15 residues. Here the CDR3 reads CASSPRTGSYNEQFF. The CDR3 nucleotides are TGTGCCAGCAGCCCCCGGACGGGATCCTACAATGAGCAGTTCTTC.

The V and J genes are TRBV7-8 and TRBJ2-5; 11 positions match TRBD2. Germline V CDR1 and CDR2: SGHVS, FQNEAQ. Losses at the gene ends were 3 bases for V and 4 bases for J; bases not matched to a gene: 10. The CDR3 consists of 17 residues. In DNA form, the CDR3 reads TGTGCCAGCAGCTTTAGTAGCGGGAGGGCCGGGGTAGAGACCCAGTACTTC. It yields the protein CASSFSSGRAGVETQYF.

The V and J genes are TRBV7-9 and TRBJ2-1; the D is unclear. V was clipped by 0 bases and J by 6 bases, with 18 bases between them. Germline CDR1 is SEHNR and CDR2 is FQNEAQ (reference sequence). The CDR3 has 17 amino acids. The CDR3 reads CASSLAVAGAAGNEQFF. The CDR3 nucleotides read TGTGCCAGCAGCTTAGCCGTAGCTGGAGCAGCTGGCAATGAGCAGTTCTTC.

This clone was counted once. CDR3 region: CASSYWTGQGHHGYTF. Here the CDR3 DNA reads TGTGCCAGCAGTTACTGGACGGGACAGGGTCATCATGGCTACACCTTC. The chain carries TRBV6-2 or TRBV6-3 and TRBJ1-2, with 9 bases aligning to TRBD1. V shed 1 base, J shed 6 bases, and the junction held 9 bases outside the gene matches. Per the germline V gene, CDR1 is MNHEY and CDR2 is SVGEGT. The CDR3 sequence is 16 residues long.

This clone occurred a few times. V is TRBV6-5 and J is TRBJ1-2; D is undetermined. Trimming took off 7 bases at V and 8 bases at J, with 20 bases between the two ends. Germline assignment: CDR1 MNHEY and CDR2 SVGAGI. This CDR3 has 14 amino acids. The CDR3 bases are TGTGCCAGCACCGAAACCCCGGGAGGAAAAGGCTACACCTTC. Translation gives CASTETPGGKGYTF.